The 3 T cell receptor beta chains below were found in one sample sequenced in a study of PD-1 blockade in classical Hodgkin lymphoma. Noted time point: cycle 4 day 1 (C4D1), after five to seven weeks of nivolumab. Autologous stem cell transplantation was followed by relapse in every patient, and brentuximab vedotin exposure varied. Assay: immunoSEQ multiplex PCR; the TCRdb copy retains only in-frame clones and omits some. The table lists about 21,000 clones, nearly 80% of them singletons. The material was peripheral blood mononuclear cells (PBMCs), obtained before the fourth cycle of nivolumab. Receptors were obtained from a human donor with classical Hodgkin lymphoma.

CDR3 sequence (DNA): TGTGCCAGCAGCCCGGGGGTAGGGGAGGGCTACGAGCAGTACTTC. Protein product: CASSPGVGEGYEQYF. The chain links TRBV7-1 to TRBJ2-7; 7 nucleotides line up with TRBD2. TRBV7-1 is marked as an open reading frame, function uncertain. V was pared by 5 bases and J by 3 bases, with 10 bases of the junction left unmatched. This CDR3 has 15 residues.

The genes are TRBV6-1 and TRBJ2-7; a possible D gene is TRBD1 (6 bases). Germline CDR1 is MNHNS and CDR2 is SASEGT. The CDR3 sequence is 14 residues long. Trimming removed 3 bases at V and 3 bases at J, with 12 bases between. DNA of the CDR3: TGTGCCAGCAGTGAGGGGTACAGGGTCTACGAGCAGTACTTC. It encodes CASSEGYRVYEQYF.

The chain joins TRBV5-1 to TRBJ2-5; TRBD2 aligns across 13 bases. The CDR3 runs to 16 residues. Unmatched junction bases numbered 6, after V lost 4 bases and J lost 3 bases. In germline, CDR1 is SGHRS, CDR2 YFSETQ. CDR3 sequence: CASSGRGLAGEETQYF. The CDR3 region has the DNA TGCGCCAGCAGCGGCAGAGGACTAGCGGGAGAAGAGACCCAGTACTTC.